This T cell receptor (beta chain) was sequenced for a study of blood T cell repertoires in COVID-19. Study as a whole: The origin of the acute and convalescent COVID-19 samples was the United States, Italy and Spain.

Sequenced by immunoSEQ multiplex PCR; TCRdb stores in-frame clones only, minus some. The sample holds about 140,000 clones, about 83% seen once. V lost 5 bases, J lost 1 base, and 9 bases stayed unmatched. From germline, CDR1 is PRHDT and CDR2 FYEKMQ (reference sequence). The CDR3 spans 17 residues. This receptor was identified in a human donor in a cohort sampled during active COVID-19. The chain links TRBV13 to TRBJ2-5; 11 bases agree with TRBD2. Sequenced sample: peripheral blood. The CDR3 protein is CASSPLAGGPLQETQYF. The CDR3 bases are TGTGCCAGCAGCCCCCTAGCGGGAGGACCCCTCCAAGAGACCCAGTACTTC. Full variable domain (remainder filled in from reference TRBV13 and TRBJ2-5): AAGVIQSPRHLIKEKRETATLKCYPIPRHDTVYWYQQGPGQDPQFLISFYEKMQSDKGSIPDRFSAQQFSDYHSELNMSSLELGDSALYFCASSPLAGGPLQETQYFGPGTRLLVL.